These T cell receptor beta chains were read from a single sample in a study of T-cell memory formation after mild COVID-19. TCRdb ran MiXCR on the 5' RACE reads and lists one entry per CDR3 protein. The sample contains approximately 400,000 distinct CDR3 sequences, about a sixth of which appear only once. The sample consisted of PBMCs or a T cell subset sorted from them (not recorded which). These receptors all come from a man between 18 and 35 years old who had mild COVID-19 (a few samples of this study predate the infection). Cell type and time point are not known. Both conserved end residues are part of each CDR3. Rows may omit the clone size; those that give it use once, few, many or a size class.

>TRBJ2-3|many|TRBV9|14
CASSVAASPDTQYF
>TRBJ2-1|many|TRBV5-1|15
CASSLNSRTQNEQFF
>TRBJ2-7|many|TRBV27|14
CASSFRGQAYEQYF
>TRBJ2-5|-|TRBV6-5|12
CASRGAQETQYF
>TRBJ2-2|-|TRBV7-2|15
CASSLASRSSRELFF
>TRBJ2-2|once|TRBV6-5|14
CASSRLTGTGELFF
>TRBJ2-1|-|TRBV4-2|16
CASAVRGTGSYNEQFF
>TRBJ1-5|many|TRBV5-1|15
CASSLEAGRNQPQHF
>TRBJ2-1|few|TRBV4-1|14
CASSQAANLHEQFF
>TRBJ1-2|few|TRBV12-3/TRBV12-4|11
CAIPKGRGYTF
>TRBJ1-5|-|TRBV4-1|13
CASNMGVGQPQHF
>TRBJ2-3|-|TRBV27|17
CASSLRQGARGTDTQYF
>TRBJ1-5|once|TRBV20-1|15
CSARDSGGKDQPQHF
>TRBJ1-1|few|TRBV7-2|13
CASSLPEAAEAFF
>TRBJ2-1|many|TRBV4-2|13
CASSQAGNNEQFF
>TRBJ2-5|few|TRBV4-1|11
CASSSRVTQYF
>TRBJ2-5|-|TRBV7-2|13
CASNLSGEETQYF
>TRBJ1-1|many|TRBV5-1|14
CASSTGTGNTEAFF
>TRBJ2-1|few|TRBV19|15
CASSPTSGGTDEQFF
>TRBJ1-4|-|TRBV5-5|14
CASSVRDRSPKLFF
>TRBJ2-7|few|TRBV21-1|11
CASRGPYEQYF
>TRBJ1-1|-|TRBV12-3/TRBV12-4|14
CASSLIGVKGEAFF
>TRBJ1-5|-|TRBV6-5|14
CASRGTESNQPQHF
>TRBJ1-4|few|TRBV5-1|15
CASTYLGQGNEKLFF
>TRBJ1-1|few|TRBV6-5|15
CASNYGRIMNTEAFF
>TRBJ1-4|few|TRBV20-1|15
CSARDPQRGDEKLFF
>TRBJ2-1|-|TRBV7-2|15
CASSPGLAEYNEQFF
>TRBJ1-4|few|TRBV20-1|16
CSARDQEWTTAEKLFF
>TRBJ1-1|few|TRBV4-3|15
CASSQNWGMNTEAFF
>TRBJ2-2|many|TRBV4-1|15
CASSQGVGGGGELFF
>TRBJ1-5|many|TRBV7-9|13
CASSSGGNQPQHF
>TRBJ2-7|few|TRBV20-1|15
CSARDRRLAGYEQYF
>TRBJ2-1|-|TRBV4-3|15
CASSQDSPSSNEQFF
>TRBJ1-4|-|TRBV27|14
CASSYFGTNEKLFF
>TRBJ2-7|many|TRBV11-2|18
CASSPFGTGGTFTDEQYF
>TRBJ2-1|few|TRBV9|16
CASSPNYGGGPNEQFF
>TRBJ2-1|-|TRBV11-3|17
CASSYGLAGGPYNEQFF
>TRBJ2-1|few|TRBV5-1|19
CASSPRTGTSGGAYNEQFF
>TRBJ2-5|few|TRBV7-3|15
CASSLEGTLLETQYF
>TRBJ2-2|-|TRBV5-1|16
CASSPGTLVNTGELFF
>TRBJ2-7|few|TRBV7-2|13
CATSRTPEYEQYF
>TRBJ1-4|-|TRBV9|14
CASSRGRGGEKLFF
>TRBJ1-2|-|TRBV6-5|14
CASSSYDRAYGYTF
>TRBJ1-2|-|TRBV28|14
CASSLPRDSYGYTF
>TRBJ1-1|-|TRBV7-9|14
CASSLDGDWTEAFF
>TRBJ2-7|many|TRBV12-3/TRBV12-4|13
CASSIGPPSEQYF
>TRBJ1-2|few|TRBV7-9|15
CASSSTGLLNYGYTF
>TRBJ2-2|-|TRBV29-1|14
CSVLGAPNTGELFF
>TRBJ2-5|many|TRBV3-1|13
CASSYSTGETQYF
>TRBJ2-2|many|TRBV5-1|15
CASSLDAPETGELFF
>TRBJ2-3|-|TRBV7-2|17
CASSLIGRARGTDTQYF
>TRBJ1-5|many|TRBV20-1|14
CSARGVGGYQPQHF
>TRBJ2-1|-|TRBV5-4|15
CASSWPGRPYNEQFF
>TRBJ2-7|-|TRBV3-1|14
CASSQAEAAYEQYF
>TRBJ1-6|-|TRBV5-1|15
CASSFGTGLSSPLHF
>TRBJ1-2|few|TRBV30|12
CAWSPQLYGYTF
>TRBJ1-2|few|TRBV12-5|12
CASAPWDYGYTF
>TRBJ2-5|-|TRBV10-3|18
CAISRSLASVGIQETQYF
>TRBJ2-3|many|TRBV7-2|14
CASSFGYYTDTQYF